This TCR beta chain was sequenced for a study of blood T cell repertoires in COVID-19 (dated by TCRdb to between 2020 and 2021). The study in broad terms: Collaborator samples came from the United States, Italy and Spain and covered acute and convalescent phases of COVID-19. The material from the prospective study consisted of cDNA or gDNA derived from T cells, B-cell-depleted T cells, or PBMCs. Subjects who had been exposed to COVID-19, were actively infected with it, or had recovered from it provided the deeply sampled blood TCRbeta repertoires that made up the dataset. The repertoires were released in a freely available public database intended as a resource for research on the immune response to SARS-CoV-2. The samples were drawn from two sources: the first 160 participants of the ongoing ImmuneRACE study, and 1,254 subjects contributed by 6 global collaborators. Nearly every sample came with metadata listing a de-identified subject ID, COVID-19 status, age in years and sex. HLA class I and class II types, where available, came from metadata supplied by the sample provider rather than from assay-based typing. What the study reported, not specific to this receptor: The amount of clinical and demographic metadata varied by source and participant and was provided uncurated.

Worth noting for this clone: Its antigen is not yet known. No much larger clonotype is one base removed from it; base qualities were not supplied.

Participants in the prospective study were enrolled through a virtual design, were aged roughly 18 to 100 years, and lived in roughly 26 United States geographic areas. In the prospective study, cohorts were assigned on the basis of participant-reported clinical history obtained from a screening survey and a study questionnaire. Recovered participants in ImmuneRACE Cohort 3 were defined by two consecutive negative NP/OP PCR tests, clearance by a healthcare professional, or resolution of symptoms. Each participant in the prospective study had whole blood, serum and a nasopharyngeal or oropharyngeal swab collected by mobile phlebotomists. Over a roughly two-month period, participants in the prospective study had the option of providing additional blood draws and questionnaires. Before DNA extraction, prospective study blood samples were shipped either frozen or at room temperature. CDR1 is given as GTSNPN and CDR2 as SVGIG, both from the germline V gene (reference sequence). The CDR3 sequence holds 15 residues, the cysteine and phenylalanine included. Only CDR3 DNA is held: 45 bases, read in frame from base 1. Deletion took 0 bases off V and 1 base off J, with a span of 12 bases between the germline ends.

TCRbeta CDR3 regions were amplified from genomic DNA using the immunoSEQ Assay, a bias-controlled multiplex PCR. As for the original processing: The number of nucleated cells in each sample was estimated by amplification of reference gene primers within the assay. Sequence reads were collapsed and filtered to measure the absolute abundance of every unique TCRbeta CDR3 rearrangement. Productive Simpson clonality was computed per sample as the square root of Simpson's diversity index over productive rearrangements. Not all clones reach the TCRdb copy of this immuneACCESS table, which keeps in-frame sequences only. Checked studies attribute under half of the gap to unresolved V genes and leave the rest unexplained. The V and J calls and the clone size are those of that table, but D and trimming were determined from the DNA. This sample has about 330,000 clones in its table, and over 75% of those were observed once. Around 4.6% of the sample rests with the top ten.

The origin of this receptor is a man aged 30-40 years who had recovered from COVID-19. The sample comprised PBMCs or T cells enriched from blood (not recorded which). The chain uses TRBV30 and TRBJ1-1, with the D gene uncertain. CDR3 sequence: CAWSVRESGNTEAFF. The bases read TGTGCCTGGAGTGTACGGGAGAGCGGGAACACTGAAGCTTTCTTT. When the CDR3 is completed using the reference TRBV30 and TRBJ1-1 genes on either side, the full variable domain is SQTIHQWPATLVQPVGSPLSLECTVEGTSNPNLYWYRQAAGRGLQLLFYSVGIGQISSEVPQNLSASRPQDRQFILSSKKLLLSDSGFYLCAWSVRESGNTEAFFGQGTRLTVV.